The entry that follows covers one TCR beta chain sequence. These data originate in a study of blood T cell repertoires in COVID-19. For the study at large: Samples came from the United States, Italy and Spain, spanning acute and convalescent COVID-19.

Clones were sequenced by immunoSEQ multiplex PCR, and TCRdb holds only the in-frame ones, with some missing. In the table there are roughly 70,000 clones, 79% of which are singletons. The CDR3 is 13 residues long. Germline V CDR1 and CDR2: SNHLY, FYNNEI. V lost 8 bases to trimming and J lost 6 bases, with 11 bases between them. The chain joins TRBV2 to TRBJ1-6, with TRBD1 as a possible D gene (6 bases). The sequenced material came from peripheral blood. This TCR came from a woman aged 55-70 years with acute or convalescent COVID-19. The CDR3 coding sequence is TGTGCCAGCCGGACAGCCCTTAATTCACCCCTCCACTTT. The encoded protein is CASRTALNSPLHF.